What follows describes a single TCR beta chain. For every subset, genomic DNA was evenly distributed across several immunoSEQ plates. In the original workflow: Junction-only immunoSEQ sequences carried no quality scores, so filtering differed. The data were produced by immunoSEQ multiplex PCR, yet TCRdb's version contains in-frame clones alone and is incomplete. V, J and clone size are those of that table, while D and trimming were read from the DNA. The sample lists about 510,000 clones; 79% were seen once. This sample stems from a study of shared clonotypes between healthy human individuals. Study-wide context: Researchers drew samples from a couple of women and three men aged 18 to 49.

The CDR3 loop spans 17 amino acids. V lost 4 bases, J lost 0 bases, and 5 bases stayed unmatched. Per germline, CDR1 KGHSH and CDR2 LQKENI. In unsorted samples, genomic DNA was obtained using 100 million or so PBMCs. Input material: PBMCs. The clonotype comes from a woman in her thirties or forties in good health. Some clones in this sample may be carry-over from other donors' samples. The J gene is TRBJ2-6, the V gene TRBV18, with 8 bases that match TRBD1. CDR3 amino acids: CASSRGQGNSGANVLTF. DNA for the CDR3: TGTGCCAGCTCACGCGGACAGGGCAACTCTGGGGCCAACGTCCTGACTTTC.